The next 18 T cell receptor beta chains were all read from a single sample in a study of T-cell reconstitution after alpha-beta-depleted transplantation in children. Preparing the TCRbeta library involved the use of unique molecular identifiers. TCRdb reanalysed the PCR reads using MiXCR and keeps one entry per CDR3 protein. The data show over 300,000 distinct CDR3 sequences, 10% seen once. This specimen consisted of PBMCs from the stem cell graft donor, obtained from the stem cell graft. The receptors here all came from a human donor who donated a stem cell graft to a child with acute lymphoblastic leukemia.

The chain carries TRBV20-1 and TRBJ2-3; 9 positions agree with TRBD2. The CDR3 extends over 15 amino acids. Germline CDR1 DFQATT, CDR2 SNEGSKA (reference sequence). Trimming cost V 1 base and J 4 bases; bases outside gene matches: 6. The CDR3 nucleotides read TGCAGTGCTAGAGGCAATAGCGGGAGTCCAGATACGCAGTATTTT. Translating gives CSARGNSGSPDTQYF.

This chain joins TRBV15 and TRBJ2-3; 8 nucleotides agree with TRBD2. Germline V gene data show CDR1 as LNHNV and CDR2 as YYDKDF (reference sequence). CDR3 length: 15 amino acids. V was clipped by 3 bases and J by 4 bases; unmatched bases: 6. The CDR3 loop reads CATSRERERADTQYF. CDR3 DNA sequence: TGTGCCACCAGCAGGGAGCGGGAGAGGGCAGATACGCAGTATTTT.

The chain joins TRBV7-8 to TRBJ2-5; 8 bases match TRBD1. The CDR3 totals 16 residues. V was pared by 5 bases and J by 0 bases, with 8 bases of the junction left unmatched. CDR1 and CDR2 (germline): SGHVS, FQNEAQ. The CDR3 DNA reads TGTGCCAGCAGCGCCCGACAGGGGCTGTACCAAGAGACCCAGTACTTC. This translates into CASSARQGLYQETQYF. Combining the CDR3 with reference TRBV7-8 and TRBJ2-5 gives the whole variable domain GAGVSQSPRYKVAKRGQDVALRCDPISGHVSLFWYQQALGQGPEFLTYFQNEAQLDKSGLPSDRFFAERPEGSVSTLKIQRTQQEDSAVYLCASSARQGLYQETQYFGPGTRLLVL.

This clonotype was counted between two and nine times. V is TRBV20-1 and J is TRBJ2-1, with 10 bases matching TRBD2. Germline V lookup: CDR1 DFQATT, CDR2 SNEGSKA (reference sequence). With 3 bases clipped from V and 0 bases from J, the junction kept 8 bases outside the gene matches. CDR3 length: 17 amino acids. The CDR3 nucleotides read TGCAGTGCTAGCCAGATGGCTAGCGGGAGCTCCTACAATGAGCAGTTCTTC. It translates to CSASQMASGSSYNEQFF.

V usage is TRBV6-1 and J usage is TRBJ2-5; TRBD1 agrees at 7 bases. The CDR3 consists of 13 residues. V lost 6 bases to trimming and J lost 4 bases; unmatched junction nucleotides: 5. Germline loops: CDR1 MNHNS, CDR2 SASEGT. The CDR3 region is CASSQTGRETQYF. CDR3 nucleotides: TGTGCCAGCAGCCAGACAGGGCGAGAGACCCAGTACTTC.

Only a few counts were recorded for this clonotype. This chain joins TRBV7-2 and TRBJ2-7, with a possible D match to TRBD2 (5 bases). Trimming took 1 base from V and 2 from J, leaving 12 bases between them. CDR1 and CDR2 from the germline V gene are SGHTA and FQGNSA. This CDR3 region has 15 residues. The CDR3 nucleotides read TGTGCCAGCAGCTTAGTACTAGACAAAGCCTACGAGCAGTACTTC. This sequence encodes CASSLVLDKAYEQYF.

The J gene is TRBJ1-5, the V gene TRBV6-1; the match to TRBD1 covers 7 bases. From germline, CDR1 is MNHNS and CDR2 SASEGT. The CDR3 sequence is 17 residues long. V was clipped by 5 bases and J by 0 bases; unmatched bases: 10. The CDR3: CASSPTLGQFSNQPQHF. The CDR3 nucleotides read TGTGCCAGCAGTCCCACCCTGGGACAGTTTAGCAATCAGCCCCAGCATTTT.

The rearrangement joins TRBV7-9 to TRBJ1-1; possible D gene TRBD1, 5 bases. This CDR3 has 15 amino acids. Germline V gene sequence: CDR1 SEHNR, CDR2 FQNEAQ (reference sequence). The V end lost 0 bases, the J end lost 0 bases, and 8 bases lay between the germline ends. The CDR3 region has the DNA TGTGCCAGCAGCTTAGCGGACATGCTGAACACTGAAGCTTTCTTT. This encodes CASSLADMLNTEAFF.

This clonotype turned up a few times. The rearrangement links TRBV27 to TRBJ2-1; D perhaps matches TRBD2 (6 bases). The CDR3 loop spans 14 amino acids. The germline gives CDR1 MNHEY, CDR2 SMNVEV (reference sequence). The V and J ends lost 5 bases and 8 bases respectively, with 16 bases between them. CDR3 DNA: TGTGCCAGCAGTCGGACGCCTAGCGTCCATGAGCAGTTCTTC. It specifies CASSRTPSVHEQFF.

CDR3 amino acids: CASSLVGQTLAKNIQYF. In DNA, the CDR3 is TGTGCCAGCAGTTTAGTGGGGCAGACTTTAGCCAAAAACATTCAGTACTTC. The rearrangement joins TRBV12-3 or TRBV12-4 to TRBJ2-4, with TRBD1 as a possible D gene (5 bases). Trimming removed 1 base from V and 0 bases from J, with 13 bases in between. This CDR3 comprises 17 residues.

The chain uses TRBV28 and TRBJ2-5, with D uncertain. Trimming cost V 5 bases and J 5 bases, with 18 bases left between them. The CDR3 spans 15 residues. From germline, CDR1 is MDHEN and CDR2 SYDVKM. CDR3 residues: CASSPVDRVEETQYF. The CDR3, as DNA: TGTGCCAGCAGTCCCGTAGACCGGGTGGAGGAGACCCAGTACTTC.

The rearrangement links TRBV12-3 or TRBV12-4 to TRBJ2-1, with 8 bases aligning to TRBD2. Germline trimming cut 5 bases from V and 6 bases from J; bases unmatched to any gene: 9. This CDR3 is built from 15 residues. The CDR3 loop is CASSDPAGEGNEQFF. In DNA form, the CDR3 reads TGTGCCAGCAGTGACCCAGCGGGAGAGGGCAATGAGCAGTTCTTC.

This chain connects TRBV11-1 to TRBJ2-2, with D uncertain. The CDR3 runs 18 residues. The germline gives CDR1 SGHAT, CDR2 FQDESV (reference sequence). Trimming stripped 1 base from V and 2 bases from J, with 17 bases between. This chain's CDR3 is CASSLGVAFRVNTGELFF. The CDR3 DNA reads as TGTGCCAGCAGCTTAGGTGTTGCTTTCCGGGTTAACACCGGGGAGCTGTTTTTT.

V and J are TRBV5-1 and TRBJ2-7; 7 nucleotides agree with TRBD1. Germline V gives CDR1 SGHRS, CDR2 YFSETQ. The CDR3 is 14 residues long. The J segment lost 3 bases and the V segment lost 1 base, leaving 4 bases of the junction unmatched. The CDR3 sequence: CASSLTGVGYEQYF. The CDR3 DNA sequence: TGCGCCAGCAGCTTGACAGGGGTTGGCTACGAGCAGTACTTC.

In this sample, this clonotype turned up a few times. The V gene is TRBV18, the J gene TRBJ1-2; D gene unclear. The germline CDR1 and CDR2 sequences are KGHSH and LQKENI. V gave up 2 bases and J gave up 0 bases, with 13 bases separating them. This CDR3 region has 16 residues. The CDR3 here is CASSPGPRWANYGYTF. The CDR3 DNA sequence: TGTGCCAGCTCACCAGGTCCACGATGGGCTAACTATGGCTACACCTTC.

This rearrangement joins TRBV25-1 to TRBJ1-3, with TRBD1 as a possible D gene (6 bases). V was shortened by 10 bases and J by 0 bases, with 10 bases between the two germline ends. Germline assignment: CDR1 MGHDK and CDR2 SYGVNS. CDR3 length: 13 amino acids. CDR3 nucleotides: TGTGCCACAGGGGCCTCCTCTGGAAACACCATATATTTT. As protein: CATGASSGNTIYF.

This clonotype has just a few counts. The rearrangement uses TRBV15 and TRBJ1-1; D might be TRBD1 (5 bases). CDR1 LNHNV and CDR2 YYDKDF come from the germline V gene (reference sequence). V lost 10 bases, J lost 0 bases, and 12 bases lay in between. The CDR3 sequence is 13 residues long. CDR3: CAIRGPMNTEAFF. The CDR3 nucleotides are TGTGCCATAAGGGGACCGATGAACACTGAAGCTTTCTTT.

This rearrangement joins TRBV30 to TRBJ1-1; D possibly corresponds to TRBD1 (5 bases). Germline CDR1 reads GTSNPN; CDR2 reads SVGIG (reference sequence). The CDR3 totals 13 residues. V gave up 1 base and J gave up 0 bases, with 6 bases separating them. The CDR3 DNA sequence: TGTGCCTGGAGTGGGGGGGTGAACACTGAAGCTTTCTTT. Translating it yields CAWSGGVNTEAFF. The full variable domain, rest sourced from reference TRBV30 and TRBJ1-1, is SQTIHQWPATLVQPVGSPLSLECTVEGTSNPNLYWYRQAAGRGLQLLFYSVGIGQISSEVPQNLSASRPQDRQFILSSKKLLLSDSGFYLCAWSGGVNTEAFFGQGTRLTVV.